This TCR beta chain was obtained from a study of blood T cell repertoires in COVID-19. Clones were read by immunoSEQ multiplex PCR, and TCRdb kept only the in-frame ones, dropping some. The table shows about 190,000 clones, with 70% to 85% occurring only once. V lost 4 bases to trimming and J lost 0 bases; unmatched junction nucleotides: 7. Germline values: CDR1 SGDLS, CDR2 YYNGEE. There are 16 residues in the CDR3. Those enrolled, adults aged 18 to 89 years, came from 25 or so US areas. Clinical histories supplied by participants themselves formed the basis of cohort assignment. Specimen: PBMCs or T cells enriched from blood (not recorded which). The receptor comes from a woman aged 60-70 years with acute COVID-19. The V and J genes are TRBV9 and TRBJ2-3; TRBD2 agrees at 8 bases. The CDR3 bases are TGTGCCAGCAGCCGGTCCGGGACTAGTAGCACAGATACGCAGTATTTT. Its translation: CASSRSGTSSTDTQYF. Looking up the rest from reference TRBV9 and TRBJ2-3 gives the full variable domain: DSGVTQTPKHLITATGQRVTLRCSPRSGDLSVYWYQQSLDQGLQFLIQYYNGEERAKGNILERFSAQQFPDLHSELNLSSLELGDSALYFCASSRSGTSSTDTQYFGPGTRLTVL.